This T cell receptor (beta chain) was recovered during a study of response to subunit inactivated influenza vaccine. Overall study findings and caveats: Authors suggested each seasonal influenza vaccination recruits few new T cells.

The V segment lost 5 bases and the J segment 3 bases; nucleotides outside the gene matches: 12. CDR3 length: 16 amino acids. Germline V gene sequence: CDR1 SGHAT, CDR2 FQNNGV. TCRdb analysed the RT-PCR reads with MiXCR anew, one entry per CDR3 protein. Of about 540,000 distinct CDR3 sequences in the sample, around 21% were seen once. This clonotype occurred a few times. Antigen specificity is unknown. Another study also made use of these data, one on T cells expressing NK-cell markers. That source adds: With UMIs, 5'RACE template switching was used to make TCR beta cDNA. It was sorted CD3+CD56+NKG2C+, CD3+CD56+NKG2C- and CD3+CD56-NKG2C+ T cells that supplied the TCR beta repertoires. Among CD8+ T cells from several donors, dominant NKG2C+ clonotypes accounted for roughly 1.0-7.0%.

The specimen was CD4+ T cells sorted from PBMCs, collected 12 days after vaccination. V gene TRBV11-2 combines with J gene TRBJ2-7, with 8 bases lining up with TRBD2. The origin of this receptor is a man in his forties or fifties who received an inactivated influenza vaccine. The CDR3 loop is CASSPRAGLGIYEQYF. The CDR3 DNA reads as TGTGCCAGCAGCCCAAGGGCGGGACTAGGGATCTACGAGCAGTACTTC.